One sample yielded the 17 T cell receptor beta chains listed below, sequenced in a study of T cells after yellow fever vaccination. TCRdb fed the 5' RACE reads into MiXCR, producing one record per CDR3 protein. Among 10,000 or so distinct CDR3 sequences listed, under 6% were seen once. Material: PBMCs, either bulk or a sorted T-cell subset (CD4+, CD8+, memory, or dextramer-sorted; not recorded which), obtained on the day of the yellow fever booster vaccination. Source of these receptors: a man aged 30 to 45 who received the YFV17D yellow fever vaccine.

This clonotype counts as medium-sized. V usage is TRBV18 and J usage is TRBJ2-1; 12 nucleotides agree with TRBD2. CDR1 and CDR2 from the germline V gene are KGHSH and LQKENI. The CDR3 runs to 15 residues. V was clipped by 5 bases and J by 8 bases; unmatched bases: 7. In DNA form, the CDR3 reads TGTGCCAGCTCAAGGACTAGCGGGAACGGCGATGAGCAGTTCTTC. Translated: CASSRTSGNGDEQFF.

This clonotype has ten or more counts. The chain joins TRBV5-8 to TRBJ1-1; the D is unclear. V dropped 4 bases and J dropped 3 bases, with 19 bases sitting between them. The CDR3 is 16 residues long. The V gene's germline CDR1 is SGHTS and CDR2 YDEGEE. The CDR3 region is CASSIRLTHPDTEAFF. CDR3 nucleotide sequence: TGTGCCAGCAGCATCCGACTTACCCATCCGGACACTGAAGCTTTCTTT.

This clonotype is medium-sized in the sample. This rearrangement joins TRBV27 to TRBJ2-2; a possible D gene is TRBD2 (5 bases). Trimming left V 5 bases short and J 1 base short, with 23 bases between. The germline V gene encodes CDR1 MNHEY and CDR2 SMNVEV (reference sequence). The CDR3 runs to 19 residues. The CDR3 nucleotides read TGTGCCAGCAGTCTGTTCTCCGGAGGAGGCGGGCGGAACACCGGGGAGCTGTTTTTT. It translates to CASSLFSGGGGRNTGELFF.

At least ten counts were recorded for this clonotype. The CDR3 protein is CSAIRLTNTGELFF. In DNA form, the CDR3 reads TGCAGTGCTATCCGGCTCACGAACACCGGGGAGCTGTTTTTT. The V and J genes are TRBV20-1 and TRBJ2-2; D is undetermined. The V and J ends lost 4 bases and 0 bases respectively, with 9 bases between them. The CDR3 is made up of 14 amino acids. Germline CDR1 and CDR2: DFQATT and SNEGSKA (reference sequence).

This clonotype was counted ten times or more. The chain is built from TRBV6-2 or TRBV6-3 and TRBJ1-1; D is perhaps TRBD1 (5 bases). V was trimmed by 7 bases and J by 1 base, leaving 13 bases between them. There are 14 residues in the CDR3. Per germline, CDR1 MNHEY and CDR2 SVGEGT. The CDR3 nucleotides read TGTGCCAGCAACCTCTCCGGACAGAACACTGAAGCTTTCTTT. Translating gives CASNLSGQNTEAFF.

A few counts support this clonotype. The V gene is TRBV2, the J gene TRBJ2-1; D may be TRBD2 (6 bases). Germline assignment: CDR1 SNHLY and CDR2 FYNNEI. V was trimmed by 5 bases and J by 1 base, leaving 12 bases between them. The CDR3 sequence is 15 residues long. The DNA of the CDR3 is TGTGCCAGCAGTCCGAGGAGGGGTTCCTACAATGAGCAGTTCTTC. Translation: CASSPRRGSYNEQFF.

J is TRBJ2-3 and V is TRBV5-6; 7 nucleotides line up with TRBD2. V lost 3 bases and J lost 7; bases outside the gene matches: 8. Germline V gene sequence: CDR1 SGHDT, CDR2 YYEEEE. The CDR3 is made up of 14 amino acids. In nucleotides, the CDR3 is TGTGCCAGCAGCTCGGGAGGATCGGGGCATACGCAGTATTTT. Protein sequence: CASSSGGSGHTQYF.

In its sample, this clonotype is medium-sized. The chain carries TRBV5-1 and TRBJ2-1; TRBD2 agrees at 8 bases. The CDR3 covers 17 residues. The trim removed 0 bases at V and 4 bases at J, leaving 9 bases unmatched. Germline V gene data show CDR1 as SGHRS and CDR2 as YFSETQ. CDR3 protein: CASSLAPGGPRYNEQFF. CDR3 nucleotides: TGCGCCAGCAGCTTGGCCCCGGGAGGGCCTCGATACAATGAGCAGTTCTTC.

Relative to its sample, this clonotype is medium-sized. The genes are TRBV29-1 and TRBJ1-1; D call uncertain. In germline, CDR1 is SQVTM, CDR2 ANQGSEA. V gave up 4 bases and J gave up 0 bases, with 9 bases separating them. The CDR3 is 13 residues long. CDR3 protein: CSVGMRLNTEAFF. As DNA, the CDR3 is TGCAGCGTTGGAATGCGTCTGAACACTGAAGCTTTCTTT.

This clonotype rates as medium-sized. This chain connects TRBV6-1 to TRBJ2-1, with TRBD2 matching 12 bases. V was pared by 6 bases and J by 10 bases, with 7 bases of the junction left unmatched. The germline CDR1 and CDR2 sequences are MNHNS and SASEGT. This CDR3 spans 14 amino acids. The CDR3 region has the DNA TGTGCCAGCAGGGAGACTAGCGGGAGTCGCGAGCAGTTCTTC. It codes for CASRETSGSREQFF.

This clonotype was recorded at least ten times. The V and J genes are TRBV28 and TRBJ2-5, with TRBD2 as a possible D gene (7 bases). The V gene lost 8 bases and the J gene lost 10 bases, with 23 bases spanning the gap. The V gene's germline CDR1 is MDHEN and CDR2 SYDVKM. This CDR3 contains 14 residues. The CDR3 here is CASFSGGAPQGQYF. The CDR3 DNA follows: TGTGCCAGCTTTTCGGGGGGCGCTCCCCAGGGCCAGTACTTC.

This clonotype was seen many times. The genes are TRBV5-1 and TRBJ2-3; tentatively, D is TRBD1 (6 bases). CDR1 is SGHRS, CDR2 YFSETQ, per germline. The CDR3 is 15 residues long. V lost 2 bases, J lost 0 bases, and 10 bases lay in between. CDR3 in amino acids: CASSFQGLSTDTQYF. CDR3 nucleotides: TGCGCCAGCAGCTTCCAGGGGTTAAGCACAGATACGCAGTATTTT.

This clonotype has a count of ten or more. V is TRBV10-3 and J is TRBJ1-5; D remains unclear. The germline V and J ends were trimmed by 4 bases and 0 bases, with 7 bases remaining between them. Germline assignment: CDR1 ENHRY and CDR2 SYGVKD. CDR3 length: 14 residues. CDR3 bases: TGTGCCATCAGTGTGGGTAATAGCAATCAGCCCCAGCATTTT. Its protein is CAISVGNSNQPQHF.

This clonotype is termed medium-sized. The gene calls are TRBV4-3 and TRBJ2-3; 9 bases fit TRBD2. Germline lookup yields CDR1 LGHNA and CDR2 YSLEER. J was trimmed by 7 bases and V by 1 base; bases with no gene match: 6. The CDR3 runs to 15 residues. The CDR3 sequence is CASSQVRLAGHTQYF. DNA for the CDR3: TGCGCCAGCAGCCAAGTTAGGCTAGCGGGACATACGCAGTATTTT.

This clonotype occurred many times. The chain employs TRBV4-2 and TRBJ1-4; no clear D. CDR1 LGHNA and CDR2 YNFKEQ come from the germline V gene. Deletions cut 1 base from V and 4 bases from J, with 7 bases between. The CDR3 covers 14 residues. The CDR3 loop reads CASSQAGFNEKLFF. The CDR3, as DNA: TGTGCCAGCAGCCAAGCAGGATTTAATGAAAAACTGTTTTTT.

This clonotype showed up many times. The chain couples TRBV4-2 to TRBJ2-7, with a possible D match to TRBD2 (6 bases). CDR3 length: 16 residues. Germline V CDR1 and CDR2: LGHNA, YNFKEQ. V was shortened by 0 bases and J by 0 bases, with 12 bases between the two germline ends. CDR3 sequence (DNA): TGTGCCAGCAGCCAAGAGGGAGGACCAAGCTCCTACGAGCAGTACTTC. Its translation: CASSQEGGPSSYEQYF.

In its sample, this clonotype ranks as medium-sized. This chain links TRBV27 with TRBJ2-7; D might be TRBD1 (5 bases). This CDR3 is 15 amino acids long. V shed 2 bases and J shed 0 bases, with 11 bases lying between them. Germline assignment: CDR1 MNHEY and CDR2 SMNVEV (reference sequence). The CDR3 sequence is CASSLRRAASYEQYF. DNA of the CDR3: TGTGCCAGCAGTTTACGCAGGGCCGCCTCCTACGAGCAGTACTTC.